A selection of T cell receptor beta chains follows, all from one sample in a study of T cells after yellow fever vaccination. TCRdb itself ran the 5' RACE reads through MiXCR, one entry per CDR3 protein. The table shows 400,000 to 650,000 distinct CDR3 sequences, with about a fifth occurring only once. The input for sequencing was PBMCs, taken 21 days after the first yellow fever vaccination. These receptor sequences come from a man between 18 and 35 years old who received the YFV17D yellow fever vaccine. CDR3s include the opening cysteine and the closing phenylalanine or tryptophan. The order of the fields is V gene, CDR3 length, clone size, J gene, D gene, CDR3 protein, CDR3 DNA. D genes are given only for firm matches. Clone size is shown for a subset of rows, as once, few, many or a class of expanded clone.

v_gene: TRBV11-1; len: 15; abundance: few; j_gene: TRBJ2-1; d_gene: TRBD2; CDR3aa: CASTKTSGSYNEQFF; CDR3nt: TGTGCCAGCACCAAGACTAGCGGGTCCTACAATGAGCAGTTCTTC
v_gene: TRBV12-3/TRBV12-4; len: 21; abundance: many; j_gene: TRBJ2-3; d_gene: TRBD1; CDR3aa: CASSFGVWGRGHGGRTDTQYF; CDR3nt: TGTGCCAGCAGTTTCGGTGTGTGGGGCAGGGGGCACGGGGGCCGGACAGATACGCAGTATTTT
v_gene: TRBV20-1; len: 13; abundance: few; j_gene: TRBJ1-2; d_gene: NA; CDR3aa: CSGVETGKDGYTF; CDR3nt: TGCAGTGGGGTTGAAACAGGGAAGGATGGCTACACCTTC
v_gene: TRBV7-3; len: 14; abundance: many; j_gene: TRBJ2-1; d_gene: TRBD1; CDR3aa: CASVRDRGLDEQFF; CDR3nt: TGTGCCAGCGTCCGGGACAGGGGGCTAGATGAGCAGTTCTTC
v_gene: TRBV9; len: 16; abundance: once; j_gene: TRBJ2-2; d_gene: TRBD1; CDR3aa: CASSPTGTGNGGELFF; CDR3nt: TGTGCCAGCAGCCCAACCGGGACAGGGAACGGAGGGGAGCTGTTTTTT
v_gene: TRBV6-2/TRBV6-3; len: 15; abundance: many; j_gene: TRBJ2-3; d_gene: NA; CDR3aa: CASSYEGGTPGTQYF; CDR3nt: TGTGCCAGCAGTTACGAAGGGGGAACCCCAGGGACGCAGTATTTT
v_gene: TRBV11-3; len: 16; abundance: few; j_gene: TRBJ1-4; d_gene: NA; CDR3aa: CASSLDQAAVNEKLFF; CDR3nt: TGTGCCAGCAGCTTAGATCAAGCAGCAGTTAATGAAAAACTGTTTTTT
v_gene: TRBV12-3/TRBV12-4; len: 15; abundance: few; j_gene: TRBJ2-3; d_gene: TRBD2; CDR3aa: CASKVGAGEGDTQYF; CDR3nt: TGTGCCAGCAAAGTAGGGGCGGGGGAGGGAGATACGCAGTATTTT
v_gene: TRBV5-6; len: 16; abundance: NA; j_gene: TRBJ2-1; d_gene: TRBD1; CDR3aa: CASSFSGTGGLDEQFF; CDR3nt: TGTGCCAGCAGCTTCTCCGGGACAGGGGGCTTGGATGAGCAGTTCTTC
v_gene: TRBV9; len: 15; abundance: NA; j_gene: TRBJ2-5; d_gene: TRBD2; CDR3aa: CASSASGGVLETQYF; CDR3nt: TGTGCCAGCAGCGCCAGCGGGGGGGTATTAGAGACCCAGTACTTC
v_gene: TRBV11-2; len: 14; abundance: NA; j_gene: TRBJ2-7; d_gene: NA; CDR3aa: CASSFAVQGSGQYF; CDR3nt: TGTGCCAGCAGCTTCGCCGTACAGGGTTCAGGGCAGTACTTC
v_gene: TRBV5-4; len: 14; abundance: NA; j_gene: TRBJ2-5; d_gene: TRBD1; CDR3aa: CASSARDREETQYF; CDR3nt: TGTGCCAGCAGCGCTCGGGACAGGGAAGAGACCCAGTACTTC
v_gene: TRBV4-1; len: 13; abundance: once; j_gene: TRBJ2-5; d_gene: NA; CDR3aa: CASSLRSVETQYF; CDR3nt: TGCGCCAGCAGCCTCCGCAGTGTGGAGACCCAGTACTTC
v_gene: TRBV15; len: 18; abundance: few; j_gene: TRBJ2-5; d_gene: TRBD2; CDR3aa: CATSTLAPLAGGPETQYF; CDR3nt: TGTGCCACCAGCACCCTTGCCCCCCTAGCGGGGGGGCCAGAGACCCAGTACTTC
v_gene: TRBV5-1; len: 16; abundance: few; j_gene: TRBJ1-2; d_gene: NA; CDR3aa: CASSLAGGFSNYGYTF; CDR3nt: TGCGCCAGCAGCTTGGCCGGGGGATTCTCTAACTATGGCTACACCTTC
v_gene: TRBV2; len: 18; abundance: NA; j_gene: TRBJ2-1; d_gene: NA; CDR3aa: CASRVLGGPQSSYNEQFF; CDR3nt: TGTGCCAGCAGGGTCCTAGGGGGGCCACAGAGCTCCTACAATGAGCAGTTCTTC
v_gene: TRBV20-1; len: 15; abundance: few; j_gene: TRBJ1-3; d_gene: TRBD1; CDR3aa: CSARDRHWSGNTIYF; CDR3nt: TGCAGTGCAAGGGACAGGCACTGGTCTGGAAACACCATATATTTT
v_gene: TRBV5-6; len: 14; abundance: few; j_gene: TRBJ2-7; d_gene: NA; CDR3aa: CASGDRTGSYEQYF; CDR3nt: TGTGCCAGCGGCGACCGGACTGGTTCCTACGAGCAGTACTTC
v_gene: TRBV20-1; len: 13; abundance: few; j_gene: TRBJ2-3; d_gene: NA; CDR3aa: CSAGRTGTDTQYF; CDR3nt: TGCAGTGCTGGAAGGACAGGCACAGATACGCAGTATTTT
v_gene: TRBV12-3/TRBV12-4; len: 14; abundance: few; j_gene: TRBJ1-5; d_gene: NA; CDR3aa: CASSLAWPNQPQHF; CDR3nt: TGTGCCAGCAGTTTAGCATGGCCAAATCAGCCCCAGCATTTT
v_gene: TRBV2; len: 13; abundance: many; j_gene: TRBJ2-3; d_gene: NA; CDR3aa: CASRAGGTDTQYF; CDR3nt: TGTGCCAGCCGTGCTGGGGGCACAGATACGCAGTATTTT
v_gene: TRBV9; len: 17; abundance: NA; j_gene: TRBJ2-3; d_gene: NA; CDR3aa: CASSPRGGGVDTDTQYF; CDR3nt: TGTGCCAGCAGCCCCCGAGGAGGGGGAGTAGACACAGATACGCAGTATTTT
v_gene: TRBV6-5; len: 15; abundance: NA; j_gene: TRBJ2-1; d_gene: TRBD1; CDR3aa: CASSSPDRVYNEQFF; CDR3nt: TGTGCCAGCAGTTCCCCGGACAGGGTTTACAATGAGCAGTTCTTC
v_gene: TRBV2; len: 15; abundance: few; j_gene: TRBJ2-5; d_gene: TRBD2; CDR3aa: CASARTSPYQETQYF; CDR3nt: TGTGCCAGCGCTAGGACTAGCCCGTACCAAGAGACCCAGTACTTC
v_gene: TRBV6-1; len: 15; abundance: few; j_gene: TRBJ2-3; d_gene: TRBD2; CDR3aa: CASSVGGGRADTQYF; CDR3nt: TGTGCCAGTAGCGTCGGGGGGGGCCGGGCAGATACGCAGTATTTT
v_gene: TRBV29-1; len: 13; abundance: few; j_gene: TRBJ2-3; d_gene: NA; CDR3aa: CSVVTALTDTQYF; CDR3nt: TGCAGCGTAGTAACGGCCCTCACAGATACGCAGTATTTT
v_gene: TRBV5-1; len: 12; abundance: few; j_gene: TRBJ2-5; d_gene: NA; CDR3aa: CASRTSRETQYF; CDR3nt: TGCGCCAGCCGGACTTCACGGGAGACCCAGTACTTC
v_gene: TRBV7-9; len: 11; abundance: NA; j_gene: TRBJ2-1; d_gene: NA; CDR3aa: CASSLAHEQFF; CDR3nt: TGTGCCAGCAGCTTAGCGCATGAGCAGTTCTTC
v_gene: TRBV25-1; len: 14; abundance: NA; j_gene: TRBJ2-7; d_gene: TRBD1; CDR3aa: CASSERDRDYEQYF; CDR3nt: TGTGCCAGCAGTGAACGGGACAGGGACTACGAGCAGTACTTC
v_gene: TRBV5-1; len: 12; abundance: few; j_gene: TRBJ1-1; d_gene: NA; CDR3aa: CASSLRGTPAFF; CDR3nt: TGCGCCAGCAGCTTGCGGGGCACGCCAGCTTTCTTT
v_gene: TRBV7-9; len: 12; abundance: NA; j_gene: TRBJ1-1; d_gene: NA; CDR3aa: CASSLGQSEAFF; CDR3nt: TGTGCCAGCAGCTTAGGGCAAAGTGAAGCTTTCTTT
v_gene: TRBV20-1; len: 13; abundance: few; j_gene: TRBJ1-2; d_gene: TRBD1; CDR3aa: CSAQGVSNYGYTF; CDR3nt: TGCAGTGCTCAGGGGGTATCTAACTATGGCTACACCTTC
v_gene: TRBV12-3/TRBV12-4; len: 18; abundance: NA; j_gene: TRBJ2-3; d_gene: TRBD2; CDR3aa: CASRSPDGAGGLPDTQYF; CDR3nt: TGTGCCAGCAGATCACCGGACGGGGCGGGGGGGTTACCAGATACGCAGTATTTT
v_gene: TRBV7-8; len: 15; abundance: few; j_gene: TRBJ2-7; d_gene: NA; CDR3aa: CASSLALTPSYEQYF; CDR3nt: TGTGCCAGCAGCTTAGCGCTAACACCGTCCTACGAGCAGTACTTC
v_gene: TRBV4-1; len: 17; abundance: NA; j_gene: TRBJ1-5; d_gene: TRBD1; CDR3aa: CASSQAPGQGASQPQHF; CDR3nt: TGCGCCAGCAGCCAAGCACCGGGACAGGGGGCATCTCAGCCCCAGCATTTT